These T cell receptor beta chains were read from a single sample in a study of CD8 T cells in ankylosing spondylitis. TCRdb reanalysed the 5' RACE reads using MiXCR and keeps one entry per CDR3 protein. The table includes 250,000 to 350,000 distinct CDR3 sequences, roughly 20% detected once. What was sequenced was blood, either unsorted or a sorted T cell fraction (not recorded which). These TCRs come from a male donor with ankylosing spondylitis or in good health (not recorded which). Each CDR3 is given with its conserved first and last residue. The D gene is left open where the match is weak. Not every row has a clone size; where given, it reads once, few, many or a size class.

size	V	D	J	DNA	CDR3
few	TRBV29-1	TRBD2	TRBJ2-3	TGCAGCGTTGAACAAGCGGGGTCTAGCACAGATACGCAGTATTTT	CSVEQAGSSTDTQYF
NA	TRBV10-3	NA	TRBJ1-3	TGTGCCATCAGTGAGTCGAAGGGGGCTGGAAACACCATATATTTT	CAISESKGAGNTIYF
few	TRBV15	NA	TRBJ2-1	TGTGCCACCAGCACACTAGACCAATTGGACAATGAGCAGTTCTTC	CATSTLDQLDNEQFF
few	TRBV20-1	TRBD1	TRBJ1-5	TGCAGTGCTGGGACAGGGGGCAATCAGCCCCAGCATTTT	CSAGTGGNQPQHF
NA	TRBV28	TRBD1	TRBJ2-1	TGTGCCAGCAGCCCCCGGGACAGGGCTTACAATGAGCAGTTCTTC	CASSPRDRAYNEQFF
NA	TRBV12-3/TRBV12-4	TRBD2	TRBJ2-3	TGTGCCAGCAGCGCAACTAGCGGGGGGTTGGATACGCAGTATTTT	CASSATSGGLDTQYF
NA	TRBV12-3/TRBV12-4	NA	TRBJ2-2	TGTGCCAGCAGTTTATGGGGTAGGAACACCGGGGAGCTGTTTTTT	CASSLWGRNTGELFF
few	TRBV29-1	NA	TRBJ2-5	TGCAGCGTTGAAAACGGGGGTATGAGAGAGACCCAGTACTTC	CSVENGGMRETQYF
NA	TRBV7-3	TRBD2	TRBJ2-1	TGTGCCAGCAGCCGTAGCGGGACCGGGTACAATGAGCAGTTCTTC	CASSRSGTGYNEQFF
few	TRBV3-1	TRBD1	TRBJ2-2	TGTGCCAGCACCCAGGGGGATCGTGGCGGGGAGCTGTTTTTT	CASTQGDRGGELFF
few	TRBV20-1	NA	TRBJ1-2	TGCAGTGCTAGACGGGGGTTACAGGTCTATGGCTACACCTTC	CSARRGLQVYGYTF
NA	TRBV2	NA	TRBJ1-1	TGTGCCAGCAACCCTCTTGGGGACACTGAAGCTTTCTTT	CASNPLGDTEAFF
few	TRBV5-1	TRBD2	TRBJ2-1	TGCGCCAGCAGCTTTCTGACTAGCGGGAGGGCCCAAGAGCAGTTCTTC	CASSFLTSGRAQEQFF
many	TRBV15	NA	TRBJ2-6	TGTGCCACCAGCATCTCGAGGGACGGGGCCAACGTCCTGACTTTC	CATSISRDGANVLTF
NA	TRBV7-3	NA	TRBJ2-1	TGTGCCAGCAGTCTATTGGTTAGGGCGGTTAATGAGCAGTTCTTC	CASSLLVRAVNEQFF
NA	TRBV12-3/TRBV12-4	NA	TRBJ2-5	TGTGCCAGCAGTTTACAGGGGCCCCGGGGAGAGACCCAGTACTTC	CASSLQGPRGETQYF
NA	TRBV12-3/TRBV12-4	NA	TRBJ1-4	TGTGCCAGCAGTTTCCTCGCGGATGAAAAACTGTTTTTT	CASSFLADEKLFF
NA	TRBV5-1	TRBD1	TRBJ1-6	TGCGCCAGCAGCAACGGACAGGGCAATTCACCCCTCCACTTT	CASSNGQGNSPLHF
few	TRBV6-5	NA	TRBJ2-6	TGTGCCAGCAGTTACGGCAGGCTTTGGGGGCCCTCTGGGGCCAACGTCCTGACTTTC	CASSYGRLWGPSGANVLTF
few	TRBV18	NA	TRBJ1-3	TGTGCCAGCTCTTCCTCTTCGGCCTTCTCTGGAAACACCATATATTTT	CASSSSSAFSGNTIYF
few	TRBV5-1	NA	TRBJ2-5	TGCGCCAGCAGCGGAGCCGGGACGCGGCAAGAGACCCAGTACTTC	CASSGAGTRQETQYF
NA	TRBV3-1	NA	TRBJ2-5	TGTGCCACCAGCAAACCGGGACACGGGAAAGAGCCCCAGTACTTC	CATSKPGHGKEPQYF
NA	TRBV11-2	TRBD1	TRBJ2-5	TGTGCCAGCAGCTTGGGGAGACAGGGAAAAGAGACCCAGTACTTC	CASSLGRQGKETQYF
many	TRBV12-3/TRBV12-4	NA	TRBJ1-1	TGTGCCAGCAGCCTGAAGGGGAACACTGAAGCTTTCTTT	CASSLKGNTEAFF
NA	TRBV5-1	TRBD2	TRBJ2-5	TGCGCCAGCAAATTGCCCTTAGCGGGGGGACAAGAGACCCAGTACTTC	CASKLPLAGGQETQYF
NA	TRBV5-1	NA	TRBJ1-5	TGCGCCAGCAGCTGGGACGGCCGCAATCAGCCCCAGCATTTT	CASSWDGRNQPQHF
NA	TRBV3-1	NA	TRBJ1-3	TGTGCCAGCAGCCTTCGGAGAGGGGGTGGAAACACCATATATTTT	CASSLRRGGGNTIYF
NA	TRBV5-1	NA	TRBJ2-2	TGCGCCAGCAGCTTGTTGGGGTATGGGACCGGGGAGCTGTTTTTT	CASSLLGYGTGELFF
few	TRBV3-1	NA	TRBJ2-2	TGTGCCAGCAGCCTACAAACGAACACCGGGGAGCTGTTTTTT	CASSLQTNTGELFF
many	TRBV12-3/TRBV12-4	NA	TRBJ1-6	TGTGCCAGCAGTTTAGCGGCATCTTCACCCCTCCACTTT	CASSLAASSPLHF
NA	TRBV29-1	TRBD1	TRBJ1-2	TGCAGCGTTGGGGACAGGGCGCGTGGCTACACCTTC	CSVGDRARGYTF
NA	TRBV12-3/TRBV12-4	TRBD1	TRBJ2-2	TGTGCCAGCACCAAAGACAGGGGCACCGGGGAGCTGTTTTTT	CASTKDRGTGELFF
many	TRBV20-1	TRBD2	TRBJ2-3	TGCAGGGCGACTAGCGGGGGCACAGATACGCAGTATTTT	CRATSGGTDTQYF
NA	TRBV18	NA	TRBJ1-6	TGTGCCAGCTCACCAAGGGTGGTCGATTCACCCCTCCACTTT	CASSPRVVDSPLHF
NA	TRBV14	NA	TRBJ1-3	TGTGCCAGCAGAACAGGAGCGTCTGGAAACACCATATATTTT	CASRTGASGNTIYF
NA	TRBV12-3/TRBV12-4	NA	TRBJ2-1	TGTGCCAGCAGTATTGGGGGAGGGGGTCTGTATGAGCAGTTCTTC	CASSIGGGGLYEQFF
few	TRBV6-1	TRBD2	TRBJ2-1	TGTGCCAGCAGGAGACTAGCGGATTACAATGAGCAGTTCTTC	CASRRLADYNEQFF
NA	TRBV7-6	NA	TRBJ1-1	TGTGCCAGCAGCTTAGATGGGGGCTACACTGAAGCTTTCTTT	CASSLDGGYTEAFF
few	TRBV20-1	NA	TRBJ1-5	TGCAGTGTTCGAGGAATAAGGGGCTCCCAAAATCAGCCCCAGCATTTT	CSVRGIRGSQNQPQHF
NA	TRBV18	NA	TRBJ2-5	TGTGCCAGCTCACCACGTTCTATGGAGACCCAGTACTTC	CASSPRSMETQYF
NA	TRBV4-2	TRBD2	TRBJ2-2	TGTGCCAGCAGCCAAGATCCCCTAGCGGGAGGGCCCTCCGGGGAGCTGTTTTTT	CASSQDPLAGGPSGELFF
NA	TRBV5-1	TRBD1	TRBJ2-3	TGCGCCAGCAGCTTGGACAGGGGTCACACAGATACGCAGTATTTT	CASSLDRGHTDTQYF
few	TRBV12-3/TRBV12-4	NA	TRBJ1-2	TGTGCCAGCAGTTTTGGTAGGGCTGGCTACACCTTC	CASSFGRAGYTF
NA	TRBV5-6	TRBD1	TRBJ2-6	TGTGCCAGCAGCTTGGCCGGGACAGGGTATCCTGGGGCCAACGTCCTGACTTTC	CASSLAGTGYPGANVLTF
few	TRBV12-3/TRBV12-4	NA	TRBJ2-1	TGTGCCAGCAGTTTGGGCGGGGTTGAGCAGTTCTTC	CASSLGGVEQFF
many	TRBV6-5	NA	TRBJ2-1	TGTGCCAGCAGTTACTCCAGGGACTACAATGAGCAGTTCTTC	CASSYSRDYNEQFF
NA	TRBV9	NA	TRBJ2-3	TGTGCCAGCAGCGTTAGCGGAGGGGATACGCAGTATTTT	CASSVSGGDTQYF
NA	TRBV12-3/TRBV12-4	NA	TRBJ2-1	TGTGCCAGCAGCTTAATCCGGAGAGAGCAGTTCTTC	CASSLIRREQFF
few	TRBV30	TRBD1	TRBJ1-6	TGTGCCTGGAGTGGACAGGGGAATTCACCCCTCCACTTT	CAWSGQGNSPLHF
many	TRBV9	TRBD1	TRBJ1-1	TGTGCCAGCAGCGCCGAGGGACAGGGGACCGAAGCTTTCTTT	CASSAEGQGTEAFF
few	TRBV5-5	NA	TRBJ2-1	TGTGCCAGCAGCTTGTACGGGGAGGATGAGCAGTTCTTC	CASSLYGEDEQFF
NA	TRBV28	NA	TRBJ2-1	TGTGCCAGCACCTTCCGCCCAGGACCCGACAATGAGCAGTTCTTC	CASTFRPGPDNEQFF
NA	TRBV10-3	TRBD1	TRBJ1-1	TGTGCCATCAGTGATAAGGGACAGCGCGGGACTGAAGCTTTCTTT	CAISDKGQRGTEAFF